One sample yielded the 13 T cell receptor beta chains listed below, sequenced in a study of cytomegalovirus exposure and HLA in healthy donors. Vbeta (60) and Jbeta (13) primers were used in the PCR. Clones were sequenced by immunoSEQ multiplex PCR, and TCRdb holds only the in-frame ones, with some missing. This sample carries around 150,000 clones, 70% to 80% of them seen once, and the ten largest clones take over 0.95%. The sample was PBMCs. These receptors all come from a woman between 50 and 59 years old in good health and CMV-seronegative.

In its sample, this clone was seen a few times. The chain recombines TRBV6-5 with TRBJ1-3; D is perhaps TRBD1 (6 bases). Trimming took off 6 bases at V and 8 bases at J, with 11 bases between the two ends. This CDR3 comprises 12 residues. Germline loops: CDR1 MNHEY, CDR2 SVGAGI. The CDR3 nucleotides are TGTGCCAGCAGGCTGGGGGCGGACACCATATATTTT. Translated, it gives CASRLGADTIYF.

The chain recombines TRBV27 with TRBJ1-4; the match to TRBD1 covers 7 bases. Per germline, CDR1 MNHEY and CDR2 SMNVEV (reference sequence). V trimming: 0 bases; J trimming: 8 bases; junction bases outside the gene matches: 6. The CDR3 has 15 residues. CDR3 in DNA: TGTGCCAGCAGTTTATCGCACAGGGGTGGCGAAAAACTGTTTTTT. It codes for CASSLSHRGGEKLFF.

The chain carries TRBV10-3 and TRBJ2-2, with a weak D call TRBD2 (6 bases). CDR3 length: 15 residues. Germline CDR1 reads ENHRY; CDR2 reads SYGVKD. The V end lost 9 bases, the J end lost 2 bases, and 16 bases lay between the germline ends. CDR3 in amino acids: CAMTPTSPNTGELFF. The CDR3 bases are TGTGCCATGACACCGACTAGTCCAAACACCGGGGAGCTGTTTTTT.

The V and J genes are TRBV2 and TRBJ1-5; 8 nucleotides align to TRBD1. Looked up from germline, CDR1 is SNHLY and CDR2 is FYNNEI. J lost 0 bases, V lost 8 bases, and 3 bases had no gene match. The CDR3 is 14 amino acids. CDR3 in DNA: TGTGCCAGCTCAGGACAGGGTAGCAATCAGCCCCAGCATTTT. It translates to CASSGQGSNQPQHF.

The chain has TRBV9 and TRBJ2-5; 8 bases map to TRBD2. Germline-derived CDR1 and CDR2 are SGDLS and YYNGEE. The CDR3 totals 15 residues. J was trimmed by 0 bases and V by 4 bases; bases with no gene match: 5. The CDR3: CASSSTAGDQETQYF. The CDR3 DNA reads TGTGCCAGCAGCTCAACAGCGGGAGACCAAGAGACCCAGTACTTC. Based on the CDR3 plus reference TRBV9 and TRBJ2-5, the full variable domain is DSGVTQTPKHLITATGQRVTLRCSPRSGDLSVYWYQQSLDQGLQFLIQYYNGEERAKGNILERFSAQQFPDLHSELNLSSLELGDSALYFCASSSTAGDQETQYFGPGTRLLVL.

The CDR3 coding sequence is TGTGCCAGCAGTTTCGGACAGGGTGGCGACTATGGCTACACCTTC. Its translation: CASSFGQGGDYGYTF. This chain connects TRBV27 to TRBJ1-2, with 8 positions matching TRBD1. From germline, CDR1 is MNHEY and CDR2 SMNVEV (reference sequence). CDR3 length: 15 amino acids. The trim removed 3 bases at V and 3 bases at J, leaving 6 bases unmatched.

The rearrangement joins TRBV6-1 to TRBJ1-5; TRBD1 is a possible D gene (5 bases). Germline CDR1 is MNHNS and CDR2 is SASEGT. Trimming stripped 1 base from V and 11 bases from J, with 9 bases between. The CDR3 loop spans 12 amino acids. The CDR3 DNA reads TGTGCCAGCAGTGAAGGGAGGGGTGCCCAGCATTTT. It codes for CASSEGRGAQHF.

This CDR3 is CASSSGVAGELFF. The CDR3 coding sequence is TGTGCCAGCAGCTCAGGGGTGGCCGGGGAGCTGTTTTTT. The V gene is TRBV11-2, the J gene TRBJ2-2, with a weak D call TRBD1 (6 bases). This CDR3 region has 13 residues. Per the germline V gene, CDR1 is SGHAT and CDR2 is FQNNGV. V lost 4 bases, J lost 6 bases, and 9 bases lay in between.

The rearrangement uses TRBV9 and TRBJ2-3, with D possibly matching TRBD2 (6 bases). Looked up from germline, CDR1 is SGDLS and CDR2 is YYNGEE. With 0 bases removed from V and 4 bases from J, the gap between germline ends came to 12 bases. This CDR3 has 15 amino acids. CDR3 region: CASSVGVGGADTQYF. Written as DNA, the CDR3 is TGTGCCAGCAGCGTAGGGGTGGGCGGGGCAGATACGCAGTATTTT. Full variable domain (remainder filled in from reference TRBV9 and TRBJ2-3): DSGVTQTPKHLITATGQRVTLRCSPRSGDLSVYWYQQSLDQGLQFLIQYYNGEERAKGNILERFSAQQFPDLHSELNLSSLELGDSALYFCASSVGVGGADTQYFGPGTRLTVL.

This clone was recorded a few times. The gene calls are TRBV10-1 and TRBJ2-3; TRBD2 aligns across 7 bases. Germline CDR1 WNHNN, CDR2 SYGVQD (reference sequence). Trimming at V came to 8 bases and at J to 3 bases, leaving 5 bases not matched to a gene. This CDR3 has 13 residues. For the CDR3, the DNA is TGCGCCAGCGGCCAGGGAGGGACAGATACGCAGTATTTT. Translated, it gives CASGQGGTDTQYF.

The chain is built from TRBV7-9 and TRBJ2-5; the match to TRBD2 covers 7 bases. The J call may be incorrect, as the DNA end agrees better with TRBJ2-7. Germline V CDR1 and CDR2: SEHNR, FQNEAQ (reference sequence). This CDR3 has 15 amino acids. CDR3 loop: CASSPGGTFGYEQYF. The CDR3 DNA reads as TGTGCCAGCAGCCCCGGGGGGACTTTTGGGTACGAGCAGTACTTC.

This clone has just one count. CDR3 in amino acids: CASSERTGRSSSNQPQHF. The CDR3 region has the DNA TGTGCCAGCAGTGAAAGGACAGGGAGGAGTAGTAGCAATCAGCCCCAGCATTTT. The chain recombines TRBV2 with TRBJ1-5, with TRBD1 identical over 8 bases. The CDR3 length is 18 residues. V trimming: 2 bases; J trimming: 0 bases; junction bases outside the gene matches: 9. In germline, CDR1 is SNHLY, CDR2 FYNNEI.

V and J are TRBV28 and TRBJ1-5; no reliable D call. V dropped 3 bases and J dropped 9 bases, with 9 bases sitting between them. CDR3 length: 12 residues. Germline loops: CDR1 MDHEN, CDR2 SYDVKM. The CDR3 here is CASSLPIGPQHF. Written as DNA, the CDR3 is TGTGCCAGCAGTTTGCCAATCGGGCCCCAGCATTTT.